The sequence of this T cell receptor beta chain was determined in a study of T-cell reconstitution after alpha-beta-depleted transplantation in children. With respect to this clonotype: The antigen remains unidentified.

V was pared by 5 bases and J by 0 bases, with 8 bases between. The CDR3 length is 14 residues. Germline CDR1 SGHTA, CDR2 FQGNSA. Whole-study findings and limits: T-cell numbers and diversity one year post-transplant derived largely from freshly generated T cells.

Preparing the TCRbeta library involved the use of unique molecular identifiers. Via MiXCR, TCRdb re-called the PCR reads, giving one row per CDR3 protein. The sample includes over 150,000 distinct CDR3 sequences, approximately 6.9% of them seen just once. The sample was PBMCs, taken before TCRalphabeta/CD19-depleted stem cell transplant. The rearrangement joins TRBV7-2 to TRBJ2-4, with D perhaps TRBD1 (6 bases). The clonotype comes from a boy aged 2 to 10 with acute lymphoblastic leukemia, due to receive a stem cell transplant. Here the CDR3 DNA reads TGTGCCAGCAGCCAGGGGCTAGCCAAAAACATTCAGTACTTC. This translates into CASSQGLAKNIQYF.